The following is a T cell receptor (beta chain) sequence with its context. Here immunoSEQ multiplex PCR was the method, and the copy in TCRdb shows in-frame clones only, minus some. The data hold about 130,000 clones, with about 89% observed a single time. This specimen belongs to a study of blood T cell repertoires in COVID-19. Looking at the study overall: Whether acute or convalescent, the COVID-19 samples came from the United States, Italy and Spain.

The ends lost 6 bases at V and 6 bases at J; junction bases unmatched: 5. The CDR3 spans 13 residues. Germline V lookup: CDR1 SNHLY, CDR2 FYNNEI. Sample: peripheral blood. The clonotype comes from a man between 50 and 59 years old with active COVID-19. The chain carries TRBV2 and TRBJ2-1; 7 nucleotides line up with TRBD1. CDR3 loop: CASSLDRFNEQFF. DNA for the CDR3: TGTGCCAGCAGCTTGGACAGGTTCAATGAGCAGTTCTTC.